This T cell receptor beta chain is from a study of OX40 agonist ivuxolimab in advanced cancers. Study in general: Ivuxolimab was delivered to patients intravenously every 2 weeks at doses spanning 0.01 to 10 mg/kg.

The CDR3 length is 15 residues. Germline V gene sequence: CDR1 SGHVS, CDR2 FNYEAQ. V was pared by 2 bases and J by 3 bases, with 12 bases between. Patients were excluded for autoimmune disease history or systemic immunosuppression. The protocol was immunoSEQ multiplex PCR, while the TCRdb copy is restricted to in-frame clones and leaves out a portion. The sample carries about 79,000 clones, about nine tenths recorded once. V and J are TRBV7-6 and TRBJ2-3; D tentatively reads TRBD1 or TRBD2 (5 bases each). The receptor comes from an adult with an advanced solid tumor such as melanoma, head and neck, liver or kidney cancer. Sequenced material: CD4+ or CD8+ T cells sorted from blood, taken in a trial of the OX40 agonist ivuxolimab. In DNA form, the CDR3 reads TGTGCCAGCAGCTTACAGGGAGTCCTTACAGATACGCAGTATTTT. Residues: CASSLQGVLTDTQYF.